This T cell receptor (beta chain) was found in a study of blood T cells in healthy people across ages. The table lists this clonotype with a count of one. Its antigen is not identified. The CDR3 covers 15 residues. CDR1 and CDR2 from the germline V gene are SGHTA and FQGNSA. With 5 bases clipped from V and 9 bases from J, the junction kept 8 bases outside the gene matches. Sample-barcoded 5' priming and a J-beta primer mix drove a second PCR of about 7 to 12 cycles. TCRdb passed the 5' RACE reads through MiXCR, listing each CDR3 protein once. The sample includes about 940,000 distinct CDR3 sequences, around 48% seen only once; the top ten take roughly 12%. Study outcomes and limitations: Significant beta diversity loss was already apparent by age approximately 37, declining roughly linearly.

Sequenced: blood. The receptor was isolated from a man younger than 40 in good health. The gene calls are TRBV7-2 and TRBJ2-4; 12 bases fit TRBD1. CDR3 amino acids: CASSGGTGGLSIQYF. CDR3 nucleotides: TGTGCCAGCAGCGGCGGGACAGGGGGCCTCAGCATTCAGTACTTC. Using reference TRBV7-2 and TRBJ2-4 for the parts outside the CDR3, the full variable domain is GAGVSQSPSNKVTEKGKDVELRCDPISGHTALYWYRQSLGQGLEFLIYFQGNSAPDKSGLPSDRFSAERTGGSVSTLTIQRTQQEDSAVYLCASSGGTGGLSIQYFGAGTRLSVL.